The rows below give T cell receptor beta chains drawn from one sample of a study of blood T cells in healthy people across ages. TCRdb reanalysed the 5' RACE reads using MiXCR and keeps one entry per CDR3 protein. Among 780,000 or so distinct CDR3 sequences, roughly 50% were seen once, and the ten largest hold around a quarter. Sequencing was performed on blood. Receptor source: a man aged 40-49 years in good health. The CDR3 runs from the conserved cysteine through the conserved F or W. A D gene is named only where the DNA matches it firmly. Expanded clones are given a class, and other clones once, few, many or no size at all.

j_call,v_call,d_call,clone_size,cdr3_nt,cdr3_aa
TRBJ1-1,TRBV20-1,TRBD1,NA,TGCAGTGCTAGAGCCATCCCGGGACAGGGGGCGGCTGAAGCTTTCTTT,CSARAIPGQGAAEAFF
TRBJ2-5,TRBV4-2,NA,few,TGTGCCAGCAGCCAAGAATTGGGACTGGGGGAAGGGACCCAGTACTTC,CASSQELGLGEGTQYF
TRBJ2-3,TRBV20-1,TRBD1,NA,TGCAGTGCTTCCCCGGACAGGCCCCGCACAGATACGCAGTATTTT,CSASPDRPRTDTQYF
TRBJ2-3,TRBV5-1,TRBD2,NA,TGCGCCAGCAGCTCCGGGACTAGCGGGAGGACCACAGATACGCAGTATTTT,CASSSGTSGRTTDTQYF
TRBJ1-5,TRBV6-2/TRBV6-3,TRBD1,NA,TGTGCCAGCAGTCCGCAAATCCGGGACAGGATCTTTAGCAATCAGCCCCAGCATTTT,CASSPQIRDRIFSNQPQHF
TRBJ2-7,TRBV7-8,NA,NA,TGTGCCAGCAGCTTGGCTAAGTCCTACGAGCAGTACTTC,CASSLAKSYEQYF
TRBJ2-7,TRBV7-9,NA,many,TGTGCCAGCAGCTTTGTAGGTGGCGAGCAGTACTTC,CASSFVGGEQYF
TRBJ2-3,TRBV28,NA,few,TGTGCCAGCAGTTCTCCCTCGGGCGGGAGCACAGATACGCAGTATTTT,CASSSPSGGSTDTQYF
TRBJ1-5,TRBV29-1,NA,few,TGCAGCGTTGCTGGTGGACAGACGAACAATCAGCCCCAGCATTTT,CSVAGGQTNNQPQHF
TRBJ2-7,TRBV27,NA,few,TGTGCCAGCAGGGCCGACTACGAGCAGTACTTC,CASRADYEQYF
TRBJ2-5,TRBV9,NA,NA,TGTGCCAGCAGCGTTAGGGAAGAGACCCAGTACTTC,CASSVREETQYF
TRBJ2-3,TRBV25-1,NA,few,TGTGCCAGCAGTGAATTTGAGGGAGGTTCCACAGATACGCAGTATTTT,CASSEFEGGSTDTQYF
TRBJ2-4,TRBV7-2,NA,many,TGTGCCAGCAGCTCTCAGACAGCAAACATTCAGTACTTC,CASSSQTANIQYF
TRBJ2-7,TRBV20-1,TRBD2,NA,TGCAGTGCCCCGGGACTAGCAAACGAGCAGTACTTC,CSAPGLANEQYF
TRBJ1-6,TRBV7-2,NA,NA,TGTGCCAGCAGCTTATTTAGTCGGGGTTCCAGTTCACCCCTCCACTTT,CASSLFSRGSSSPLHF
TRBJ1-2,TRBV9,NA,NA,TGTGCCAGCAGCGATATCGGGACGGCCTATGGCTACACCTTC,CASSDIGTAYGYTF
TRBJ2-3,TRBV28,TRBD2,few,TGTGCCAGCAGTTTAACACTAGCGGGGGGTCGAGATACGCAGTATTTT,CASSLTLAGGRDTQYF
TRBJ2-7,TRBV6-2/TRBV6-3,NA,NA,TGTGCCAGCAGAAAAGGGGGTGGAGGCGAGCAGTACTTC,CASRKGGGGEQYF
TRBJ1-2,TRBV29-1,NA,NA,TGCAGCGTTTCTCAAAACTATGGCTACACCTTC,CSVSQNYGYTF
TRBJ2-7,TRBV6-1,NA,few,TGTGCCAGCAGTCTAGTTTTTTCCTACGAGCAGTACTTC,CASSLVFSYEQYF
TRBJ2-3,TRBV18,TRBD2,NA,TGTGCCAACTCACCAGAGACTAGCGGGAGAGACGCAGATACGCAGTATTTT,CANSPETSGRDADTQYF
TRBJ2-3,TRBV18,NA,few,TGTGCCAGCTCACCACGACAGGCGACAGATACGCAGTATTTT,CASSPRQATDTQYF
TRBJ1-2,TRBV20-1,TRBD1,NA,TGCAGTGCTAGGGACAGGGAGACCAGCTACACCTTC,CSARDRETSYTF
TRBJ2-3,TRBV12-3/TRBV12-4,NA,NA,TGTGCCAGCAGTTTTGGGGGATTCACAGATACGCAGTATTTT,CASSFGGFTDTQYF
TRBJ2-7,TRBV7-6,NA,NA,TGTGCCAGCAGTCGTGGGACACCCGGAGCGGCCCAGTACTTC,CASSRGTPGAAQYF
TRBJ2-3,TRBV20-1,NA,NA,TGCAGTGCCACAAAAGCAAGCACAGATACGCAGTATTTT,CSATKASTDTQYF
TRBJ1-4,TRBV20-1,NA,once,TGCAGTGCTAGGGTAACTGCAACTAATGAAAAACTGTTTTTT,CSARVTATNEKLFF
TRBJ1-4,TRBV20-1,NA,NA,TGCAGTGCTAATCCCAATGAAAAACTGTTTTTT,CSANPNEKLFF
TRBJ2-7,TRBV20-1,TRBD2,few,TGCAGTGCTAGTGAACGGAGGCGGGAGTCTAGCTACGAGCAGTACTTC,CSASERRRESSYEQYF
TRBJ1-2,TRBV7-9,NA,few,TGTGCCAGCAGCCAAGACGGAGATACAAACTATGGCTACACCTTC,CASSQDGDTNYGYTF
TRBJ2-5,TRBV20-1,TRBD2,NA,TGCAGTGCTAGAGATCCGTTTGGGGGAGGGAAAGAGACCCAGTACTTC,CSARDPFGGGKETQYF
TRBJ1-1,TRBV7-9,NA,NA,TGTGCCAGCAGCGCCGAGACAGCAGTGAACACTGAAGCTTTCTTT,CASSAETAVNTEAFF
TRBJ2-5,TRBV7-2,NA,few,TGTGCCAGCAGCTCCCAGGGAGGGGGCCTCGAGACCCAGTACTTC,CASSSQGGGLETQYF
TRBJ1-1,TRBV25-1,TRBD1,few,TGTGCCAGCAAAGACAGGGGCACTGAAGCTTTCTTT,CASKDRGTEAFF
TRBJ2-7,TRBV27,NA,once,TGTGCCAGCGGACGACCATACGAGCAGTACTTC,CASGRPYEQYF
TRBJ2-6,TRBV14,NA,NA,TGTGCCAGCAGCCCAGGGATTCCCTCTGGGGCCAACGTCCTGACTTTC,CASSPGIPSGANVLTF
TRBJ1-2,TRBV28,NA,NA,TGTGCCAGCAGTTTATTTGCCAGACTTAACTATGGCTACACCTTC,CASSLFARLNYGYTF
TRBJ2-1,TRBV7-2,NA,NA,TGTGCCAGCAGCTTAGCGAGGAATGCCTACAATGAGCAGTTCTTC,CASSLARNAYNEQFF
TRBJ2-5,TRBV9,NA,NA,TGTGCCAGCAGCGTGGGACTGGGCCTTCAGACTGAGACCCAGTACTTC,CASSVGLGLQTETQYF
TRBJ2-7,TRBV7-2,NA,few,TGTGCCAGCAGCACAAACCGGGGCTACGAGCAGTACTTC,CASSTNRGYEQYF
TRBJ2-7,TRBV27,TRBD1,few,TGTGCCAGCAGTTTATCAGGACAGGCATCCTACGAGCAGTACTTC,CASSLSGQASYEQYF
TRBJ2-1,TRBV2,NA,NA,TGTGCCAGCAGTGAAGTTGGGGGCCAGAACCGAAACTCCTACAATGAGCAGTTCTTC,CASSEVGGQNRNSYNEQFF
TRBJ2-7,TRBV25-1,NA,NA,TGTGCCAGCAGTGAAGTCGGCGGAGCGGATCCCTACAATGAGCAGTACTTC,CASSEVGGADPYNEQYF
TRBJ1-2,TRBV20-1,TRBD1,NA,TGCAGTGCTAGCGACAGGGAGGGCTATGGCTACACCTTC,CSASDREGYGYTF
TRBJ2-3,TRBV18,TRBD2,NA,TGTGCCAGCTCACCCCTTCCGGGGACTAGCGGGACGGATACGCAGTATTTT,CASSPLPGTSGTDTQYF
TRBJ2-7,TRBV7-2,TRBD2,NA,TGTGCCAGCAGCACCAGGACTAGCGGCCCTGCCTACGAGCAGTACTTC,CASSTRTSGPAYEQYF
TRBJ1-1,TRBV4-2,NA,NA,TGTGCCAGCAGCCAAGTTTTAGGAGGTGAAGCTTTCTTT,CASSQVLGGEAFF
TRBJ2-5,TRBV11-3,NA,NA,TGTGCCAGCAGCGTCGCTTCGGGGGCTCAAGAGACCCAGTACTTC,CASSVASGAQETQYF
TRBJ1-5,TRBV4-1,TRBD1,NA,TGCGCCAGCAGCTCATACCGGGACAGTAATCAGCCCCAGCATTTT,CASSSYRDSNQPQHF